This entry lists 3 T cell receptor beta chains sequenced from one sample in a study of control samples from healthy donors and cancer patients. The protocol was immunoSEQ multiplex PCR, while the TCRdb copy is restricted to in-frame clones and leaves out a portion. Of 150,000 to 200,000 clones listed, around 94% are singletons. The source material was blood. These receptors came from a woman between 18 and 30 years old in good health.

The rearrangement uses TRBV7-9 and TRBJ1-2; the D gene is possibly TRBD1 (5 bases). V was shortened by 0 bases and J by 4 bases, with 12 bases between the two germline ends. The CDR3 contains 15 residues. Germline assignment: CDR1 SEHNR and CDR2 FQNEAQ (reference sequence). The DNA of the CDR3 is TGTGCCAGCAGCTTAGCGGCTGGGGCAGCCTATGGCTACACCTTC. Its protein product is CASSLAAGAAYGYTF.

The chain carries TRBV29-1 and TRBJ2-7; D might be TRBD1 (6 bases). V shed 7 bases and J shed 2 bases, with 12 bases lying between them. In germline, CDR1 is SQVTM, CDR2 ANQGSEA. The length of the CDR3 is 12 residues. The CDR3 is CSAGQSTYEQYF. CDR3 coding DNA: TGCAGCGCAGGACAGAGTACCTACGAGCAGTACTTC.

This chain uses TRBV5-1 with TRBJ1-4; the D is unclear. Looked up from germline, CDR1 is SGHRS and CDR2 is YFSETQ. The V end was cut by 2 bases, the J end by 4 bases, with 12 bases between. The CDR3 is 15 residues long. This CDR3 reads CASSFIGPFNEKLFF. The CDR3 DNA is TGCGCCAGCAGCTTCATCGGGCCGTTTAATGAAAAACTGTTTTTT. Full variable domain (rest looked up from reference TRBV5-1 and TRBJ1-4): KAGVTQTPRYLIKTRGQQVTLSCSPISGHRSVSWYQQTPGQGLQFLFEYFSETQRNKGNFPGRFSGRQFSNSRSEMNVSTLELGDSALYLCASSFIGPFNEKLFFGSGTQLSVL.